A single count supports the clone carrying this T cell receptor (beta chain). Its antigen is not known. This entry comes from a study of cytomegalovirus exposure and HLA in healthy donors. Study-wide results and caveats: Sequencing depth roughly uniform across donors was assumed in presence/absence analyses.

PCR employed 60 Vbeta and 13 Jbeta primers. Using immunoSEQ multiplex PCR, the repertoire was profiled, and TCRdb retains in-frame clones only, with some absent. The repertoire has more than 95,000 clones, 78% of them found once; the top ten carry approximately 5.6%. The CDR3 sequence is 15 residues long. The V and J ends lost 8 bases and 5 bases, in that order; junction bases with no gene match: 6. Germline CDR1 and CDR2: SNHLY and FYNNEI. The rearrangement uses TRBV2 and TRBJ2-2; 12 positions match TRBD2. This clonotype was obtained from a male donor in good health and CMV-seronegative. Material: PBMCs. The CDR3 here is CASLRLAGVTGELFF. The DNA of the CDR3 is TGTGCCAGCCTAAGACTAGCGGGAGTGACCGGGGAGCTGTTTTTT.